These T cell receptor beta chains were read from a single sample in a study of blood T cell repertoires in COVID-19. Profiled with immunoSEQ multiplex PCR; TCRdb holds only in-frame clones, not every one. The table records roughly 130,000 clones, about 87% of them present only once. Sequenced sample: peripheral blood. The source is a man aged 55 to 69 with active or convalescent COVID-19. Each CDR3 is given without its conserved first and last residue. D genes are given only for firm matches.

TRBV19,TRBJ2-1,13,TRBD2,ASSKGLGPYNEQF
TRBV29-1,TRBJ2-2,15,NA,SVELGGTGFLPGELF
TRBV5-1,TRBJ1-1,15,TRBD1,ASSLVNQNMRGLDAF
TRBV28,TRBJ2-1,13,TRBD2,ASSASGTSYNEQF
TRBV7-9,TRBJ2-6,15,NA,ASSLAAGPRGANVLT
TRBV20-1,TRBJ2-7,12,NA,SASQGSRNYEQY
TRBV5-1,TRBJ2-5,15,NA,ASSLGHGGRRQETQY
TRBV11-2,TRBJ2-1,13,TRBD1,ASSHGTGEGHEQF
TRBV4-2,TRBJ2-4,18,TRBD2,ASSQDPGTRSGGAKNIQY
TRBV18,TRBJ2-7,14,TRBD1,ASSISGTGQTYEQY
TRBV18,TRBJ1-1,12,NA,ASSPPWQNTEAF
TRBV2,TRBJ2-2,13,NA,ASSDQGLNTGELF
TRBV27,TRBJ1-1,13,TRBD1,ASRARQGRDTEAF
TRBV27,TRBJ2-3,12,TRBD2,ASKLAGAADTQY
TRBV2,TRBJ2-2,13,TRBD1,ASHFRQGLSGELF
TRBV4-1,TRBJ2-7,15,TRBD2,ASSQPGLAGGSYEQY
TRBV10-3,TRBJ2-7,12,NA,AIKSAGDTYEQY
TRBV7-2,TRBJ2-5,15,TRBD2,ASSLLGTSGRAKTQY
TRBV5-1,TRBJ2-1,12,TRBD2,ASSFGGRYNEQF
TRBV27,TRBJ2-6,15,NA,ASTRYRAESGANVLT
TRBV5-1,TRBJ2-2,16,NA,ASSLGWQRSANTGELF
TRBV3-1/TRBV3-2,TRBJ1-1,13,NA,ASSQDAGVNTEAF
TRBV5-1,TRBJ2-3,11,TRBD1,ASSPGGKDTQY
TRBV6-2/TRBV6-3,TRBJ2-3,13,TRBD2,ASSRGEGRTDTQY
TRBV27,TRBJ2-1,12,TRBD2,ATRRAGGGNEQF
TRBV18,TRBJ2-7,13,NA,ASQPPGVAYYEQY
TRBV7-2,TRBJ1-3,13,NA,ASSLLDRGGNTIY
TRBV24-1,TRBJ1-4,15,NA,ATSDAPGHEGSEKLF
TRBV7-2,TRBJ2-3,14,TRBD2,ASSRLAGGGTDTQY
TRBV6-5,TRBJ1-5,11,NA,ASRVTEDQPQH
TRBV19,TRBJ1-5,16,NA,ASSRGGQGLPGNQPQH
TRBV5-6,TRBJ2-5,12,NA,ASSLRGSGGTQY
TRBV24-1,TRBJ2-5,13,NA,ATSQVRADQETQY
TRBV5-1,TRBJ2-7,13,TRBD2,ASSLVGLAAYEQY
TRBV19,TRBJ2-1,15,TRBD2,ASTNGSLAGSYNEQF
TRBV7-2,TRBJ2-1,13,TRBD2,ASRYGTSGYNEQF
TRBV5-4,TRBJ2-1,13,TRBD1,ASSRRQGVDNEQF
TRBV24-1,TRBJ2-7,11,TRBD2,ATSGLAGGEQY
TRBV7-2,TRBJ1-2,12,TRBD1,ASSPRGLSDGYT
TRBV10-2,TRBJ1-5,12,NA,ASSDGGYNQPQH
TRBV4-2,TRBJ1-4,13,NA,ASIMGGSTNEKLF
TRBV7-2,TRBJ1-5,13,NA,ASSLAGVGEQPQH
TRBV7-8,TRBJ2-7,13,NA,ASSLRDTISYEQY
TRBV19,TRBJ1-2,11,NA,ASSIRRGEGYT
TRBV19,TRBJ1-5,15,NA,ASSIEGRDLGNQPQH
TRBV24-1,TRBJ2-5,11,NA,ATSDPPGETQY
TRBV6-5,TRBJ2-4,11,NA,ASSYRGGGAEY
TRBV18,TRBJ1-1,15,NA,ASSPPTDFIANTEAF
TRBV18,TRBJ1-3,15,NA,ASSPSGPGGSGNTIY
TRBV10-3,TRBJ2-1,12,NA,AISHTTSNNEQF
TRBV2,TRBJ2-4,13,NA,ASSQTPVAKNIQY
TRBV16,TRBJ2-5,12,TRBD2,ASSHGRDQETQY
TRBV7-9,TRBJ2-1,13,TRBD2,ASSPSGRTYNEQF
TRBV5-6,TRBJ2-3,16,NA,ASSLSGFGPTSRDTQY
TRBV5-8,TRBJ2-7,15,TRBD2,ASSLEIVLAGKYEQY
TRBV5-1,TRBJ2-5,13,TRBD1,ASSWGTGGAETQY
TRBV5-1,TRBJ2-6,12,TRBD1,ASSLTGDNNVLT
TRBV2,TRBJ1-1,14,NA,ASSERGRGANTEAF
TRBV28,TRBJ1-2,11,NA,ASSLGGYDGYT